The sequence of this TCR beta chain was determined in a study of cytomegalovirus exposure and HLA in healthy donors. The PCR used 60 Vbeta and 13 Jbeta primers. Only in-frame clones appear in the TCRdb table, and some are missing; sequencing was by immunoSEQ multiplex PCR. The table shows over 100,000 clones, with 50% to 75% occurring only once. The donors, nominally healthy at sampling, likely had unrecorded immune exposures. The J segment lost 6 bases and the V segment lost 0 bases, leaving 8 bases of the junction unmatched. The germline V gene encodes CDR1 LGHNA and CDR2 YNFKEQ. The CDR3 consists of 15 residues.

The TCR originated in a woman aged 40 to 50 in good health and CMV-seropositive. Input material: PBMCs. V usage is TRBV4-2 and J usage is TRBJ2-7; 7 positions agree with TRBD2. For the CDR3, the DNA is TGTGCCAGCAGCCAAGATAGGCGGGGAGGGTCCGAGCAGTACTTC. It is translated as CASSQDRRGGSEQYF.